The entry below describes one TCR beta chain. Its antigen remains undetermined. The input lacks base qualities; no much larger clone sits a single base away. Libraries were prepared through 5' RACE. The sequencer was an Illumina HiSeq 2500. A second roughly 7 to 11 cycle PCR used a sample-barcoded 5' primer and a J-beta primer mix. A template-switch 5' adaptor carrying 12 random nucleotides introduced a unique molecular identifier onto each TCR beta cDNA molecule. Each sample yielded at least 2.5 million CDR3-containing paired-end reads. First-strand cDNA was synthesized from all RNA with the Mint cDNA synthesis kit, primed by a TRBC-specific oligonucleotide. After uracil-DNA glycosylase treatment, a first 18-cycle PCR used universal primers M1SS and BC2_uni_R on all cDNA. In the original analysis: For normalization, 1 million high-quality reads, each with a distinct molecular identifier, were randomly selected from each sample. Reads with shared molecular identifiers were discarded instead of being binned into consensus sequences. MiTCR, run with a Q25 quality threshold and the strictest error-elimination algorithm, handled CDR3 identification, clonotype clustering and error correction. Lower-bound total TCR beta diversity was estimated with a nonparametric unseen species model using Euler transformation. TCRdb redid the processing of the public reads, applying fastp at Q25 and MiXCR, and retained in-frame beta chains. CDR3 protein sequences are deduplicated, and each keeps its most common genes and DNA. The V and J calls and clone size come from TCRdb's table, not from the authors' own analysis. The sample has fewer than 800,000 distinct CDR3 sequences on record, 32% of them singletons. Approximately 15% of the sample lies in the top ten.

The source of the sample is a study of blood T cells in healthy people across ages (dated by TCRdb to between 2014 and 2017). Regarding the study in general: In model experiments, template switching captured roughly one uniquely barcoded TCR beta cDNA molecule for every two T cells. Age-related changes in TCR beta repertoire diversity were measured in the study by deep sequencing normalized with unique cDNA molecular identifiers. The donors were divided into four age groups: young (average around 16 years), middle-aged (about 39), aged (about 56) and long-lived (82). To avoid experimental bias, donors of different ages were spread randomly across the sequencing lanes. Two additional independent replicas of 1 million unique cDNA reads from the same blood draw were analyzed for two donors (one aged 18 to 29 and one aged 80 or older). What the authors observed across the whole study: Because profiling used bulk unsorted PBMCs, naive and antigen-experienced compartments could not be compared conclusively. Because the CMV infection status of the donors was unknown, age-related changes in expanded clonotypes may potentially have been confounded. Estimates of total diversity from one million sequenced T cells were regarded as lower bounds and underestimates. Observed TCR beta diversity per million T cells fell roughly linearly with age, and a significant reduction was already apparent by age about 38. Observed TCR beta diversity correlated strongly with the percentage of naive T cells measured by flow cytometry. Compared with the aged group, the long-lived group had more naive CD4+ T cells, fewer expanded clones and increased TCR diversity, a pattern suggesting age selection.

The germline V gene sets CDR1 to SGHRS and CDR2 to YFSETQ. Including cysteine and phenylalanine, the CDR3 has 15 amino acids. The DNA shown is the 45-base CDR3, in frame from base 1. V is cut back by 0 bases and J by 2 bases, with 3 bases in the junction unmatched. Systemically healthy Caucasian individuals from Russia, roughly 40 in total and aged about 6 to 95 years, were included as donors. Each donor gave roughly 9.5 milliliters of peripheral blood, collected into EDTA-treated Vacutainer tubes. PBMCs were isolated by Ficoll-Paque density-gradient centrifugation, with at least 6 million obtained per sample. Trizol reagent was used to extract total RNA from the PBMCs, yielding at least 5 micrograms per sample. For every donor, flow cytometry on a PBMC aliquot measured the percentage of naive CD45RAhigh/CD27high T cells.

Sequenced input: blood. The source of this sequence is a woman older than 75 in good health. Donor details come from another sample of the same person, matched by shared clones. This chain is built from TRBV5-1 and TRBJ1-1; TRBD1 agrees with 8 junctional bases. The CDR3 has the sequence CASSLDAGGNTEAFF. Here is the DNA: TGCGCCAGCAGCTTGGACGCAGGGGGCAACACTGAAGCTTTCTTT.